Presented here are 3 T cell receptor beta chains from one specimen sequenced in a study of blood T cell repertoires in COVID-19. Data came from immunoSEQ multiplex PCR; TCRdb stores just in-frame clones and leaves some out. The profile shows 250,000 to 350,000 clones, around 89% of them singletons. Specimen: PBMCs or T cells enriched from blood (not recorded which). The receptors here all came from a woman between 18 and 29 years old with acute COVID-19.

This chain connects TRBV5-6 to TRBJ1-6; D is ambiguous. V lost 1 base and J lost 0, with 11 bases in between. CDR3 length: 17 residues. The germline V gene encodes CDR1 SGHDT and CDR2 YYEEEE. The CDR3 is CASSLRSGFSYNSPLHF. The CDR3 bases are TGTGCCAGCAGCTTGAGGTCGGGTTTCTCCTATAATTCACCCCTCCACTTT.

The chain employs TRBV14 and TRBJ1-1, with a tentative D call TRBD1 (6 bases). The CDR3 extends over 14 amino acids. V was clipped by 4 bases and J by 9 bases, with 18 bases between them. Germline CDR1 and CDR2: SGHDN and FVKESK. CDR3 sequence: CASSPVGGLGQAFF. DNA for the CDR3: TGTGCCAGCAGCCCCGTGGGGGGGCTAGGTCAAGCTTTCTTT.

The V call is TRBV2, the J call TRBJ2-1, with 7 bases that match TRBD2. This CDR3 comprises 16 residues. V gave up 4 bases and J gave up 0 bases; unmatched junction bases: 6. Germline values: CDR1 SNHLY, CDR2 FYNNEI. The CDR3 here is CASSVGGSISYNEQFF. CDR3 in DNA: TGTGCCAGCAGTGTGGGCGGGAGTATCTCCTACAATGAGCAGTTCTTC.